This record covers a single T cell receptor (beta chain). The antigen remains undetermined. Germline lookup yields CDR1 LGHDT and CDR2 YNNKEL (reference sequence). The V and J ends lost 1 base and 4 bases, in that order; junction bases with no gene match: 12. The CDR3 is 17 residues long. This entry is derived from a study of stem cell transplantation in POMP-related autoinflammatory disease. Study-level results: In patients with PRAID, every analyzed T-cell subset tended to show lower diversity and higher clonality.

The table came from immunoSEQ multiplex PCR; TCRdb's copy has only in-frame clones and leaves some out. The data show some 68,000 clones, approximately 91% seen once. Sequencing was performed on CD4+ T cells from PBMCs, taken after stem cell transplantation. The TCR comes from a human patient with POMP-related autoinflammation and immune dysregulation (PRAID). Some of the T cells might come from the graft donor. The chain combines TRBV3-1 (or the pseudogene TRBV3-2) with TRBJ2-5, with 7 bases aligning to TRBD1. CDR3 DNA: TGTGCCAGCAGCCAAGTTGCCCCTTTTACAGGGGTAGAGACCCAGTACTTC. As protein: CASSQVAPFTGVETQYF.